Below, 29 T cell receptor beta chains from the same sample are listed, as sequenced in a study of siplizumab effects on memory and regulatory T cells. Produced via immunoSEQ multiplex PCR; TCRdb's table is partial and in-frame only. The table shows some 120,000 clones, with approximately 92% occurring only once. Sequences were obtained from non-Treg CD4+ T cells sorted from blood. The receptors derive from a human donor in good health.

The J gene is TRBJ2-7, the V gene TRBV14; 8 nucleotides align to TRBD1. The CDR3 spans 17 residues. V lost 0 bases, J lost 1 base, and 8 bases stayed unmatched. Germline CDR1 and CDR2: SGHDN and FVKESK. CDR3 region: CASSQDGWDRSSYEQYF. In nucleotides, the CDR3 is TGTGCCAGCAGCCAAGATGGGTGGGACAGGAGTTCCTACGAGCAGTACTTC.

The chain combines TRBV6-1 with TRBJ1-2, with a possible D match to TRBD1 (6 bases). The CDR3 loop spans 14 amino acids. Trimming pared 4 bases from V and 0 bases from J, leaving 9 bases between. Germline V gives CDR1 MNHNS, CDR2 SASEGT. CDR3 sequence (DNA): TGTGCCAGCAGTGGAGGGGGGCCTAACTATGGCTACACCTTC. It encodes CASSGGGPNYGYTF.

This clone has a handful of counts. This sequence joins TRBV29-1 and TRBJ2-2; 8 bases match TRBD1. Trimming took 4 bases from V and 6 from J; bases not matched to a gene: 7. The CDR3 spans 14 residues. Germline V lookup: CDR1 SQVTM, CDR2 ANQGSEA. In DNA, the CDR3 is TGCAGCGTTGGCGACAGGGGTGGGTCCGGGGAGCTGTTTTTT. Translated, it gives CSVGDRGGSGELFF.

This rearrangement joins TRBV6-4 to TRBJ2-7; D perhaps matches TRBD2 (5 bases). The CDR3 sequence is 10 residues long. CDR1 MRHNA and CDR2 SNTAGT come from the germline V gene. V dropped 2 bases and J dropped 9 bases, with 5 bases sitting between them. The CDR3 is CASSDAGQYF. The CDR3 nucleotides read TGTGCCAGCAGTGACGCGGGGCAGTACTTC.

V and J are TRBV5-6 and TRBJ2-3; D is uncertain. The CDR3 loop spans 14 amino acids. The V end lost 0 bases, the J end lost 7 bases, and 12 bases lay between the germline ends. Germline loops: CDR1 SGHDT, CDR2 YYEEEE. CDR3 in amino acids: CASSLVEGQYTQYF. Written as DNA, the CDR3 is TGTGCCAGCAGCTTGGTGGAAGGTCAGTATACGCAGTATTTT.

The chain combines TRBV4-2 with TRBJ2-1; possibly TRBD1 or TRBD2 for D (6 bases each). Germline CDR1 reads LGHNA; CDR2 reads YNFKEQ. V lost 4 bases, J lost 0 bases, and 16 bases lay in between. The CDR3 has 17 amino acids. CDR3 protein: CASSPTKGGTSYNEQFF. CDR3 in DNA: TGTGCCAGCAGCCCAACCAAGGGGGGAACCTCCTACAATGAGCAGTTCTTC.

The chain employs TRBV10-1 and TRBJ2-1, with 7 bases that match TRBD1. Losses at the gene ends were 8 bases for V and 0 bases for J; bases not matched to a gene: 10. The CDR3 has 16 residues. Germline values: CDR1 WNHNN, CDR2 SYGVQD (reference sequence). The chain's CDR3 is CASERPGQRSYNEQFF. The CDR3 nucleotides are TGCGCCAGCGAAAGACCGGGACAGCGCTCCTACAATGAGCAGTTCTTC.

This rearrangement joins TRBV5-1 to TRBJ2-5; 13 nucleotides agree with TRBD2. The CDR3 contains 17 residues. Per germline, CDR1 SGHRS and CDR2 YFSETQ. With 3 bases clipped from V and 2 bases from J, the junction kept 7 bases outside the gene matches. CDR3 residues: CASSSGTSGEKQETQYF. The CDR3 region has the DNA TGCGCCAGCAGCTCGGGGACTAGCGGGGAAAAACAAGAGACCCAGTACTTC.

V usage is TRBV18 and J usage is TRBJ2-7; D possibly corresponds to TRBD1 (7 bases). With 3 bases removed from V and 9 bases from J, the gap between germline ends came to 18 bases. Germline V CDR1 and CDR2: KGHSH, LQKENI. The CDR3 runs 14 residues. For the CDR3, the DNA is TGTGCCAGCTCACCCAGGGGGGCCCCAGTCGGGCAGTACTTC. The encoded protein is CASSPRGAPVGQYF.

The rearrangement uses TRBV18 and TRBJ2-5, with a tentative D call TRBD1 (6 bases). The last part of the DNA fits TRBJ2-7 better; the J call may be wrong. This CDR3 is 14 amino acids long. CDR1 is KGHSH and CDR2 is LQKENI in the germline V gene. The CDR3 bases are TGTGCCAGCTCGATGCAGGGGAACTCCTACGAGCAGTACTTC. The encoded protein is CASSMQGNSYEQYF.

The chain has TRBV30 and TRBJ2-1; either TRBD1 or TRBD2 may supply D (5 bases each). CDR1 and CDR2 (germline): GTSNPN, SVGIG (reference sequence). Trimming shortened V by 4 bases and J by 0 bases, and 16 bases separated the two germline ends. There are 16 residues in the CDR3. In nucleotides, the CDR3 is TGTGCCTGGATCTCTTTCGCAGGGAGCTCCTACAATGAGCAGTTCTTC. Translation: CAWISFAGSSYNEQFF.

This clone was recorded once. The chain uses TRBV28 and TRBJ1-2; the D is unclear. The CDR3 contains 13 residues. The V gene's germline CDR1 is MDHEN and CDR2 SYDVKM. The V end lost 3 bases, the J end lost 7 bases, and 12 bases lay between the germline ends. The CDR3 reads CASSFNGRGGYTF. CDR3 in DNA: TGTGCCAGCAGTTTTAACGGGCGCGGTGGCTACACCTTC.

In the case of this clone: Distinct nucleotide sequences in the sample also encode this CDR3. This chain connects TRBV5-4 to TRBJ1-2, with no clear D. Germline assignment: CDR1 SGHNT and CDR2 YYREEE (reference sequence). V shed 1 base and J shed 2 bases, with 6 bases lying between them. There are 13 residues in the CDR3. CDR3 protein: CASSLPGNYGYTF. CDR3 nucleotide sequence: TGTGCCAGCAGCTTGCCCGGGAACTATGGCTACACCTTC.

The rearrangement joins TRBV7-6 to TRBJ2-7; D unclear. The CDR3 consists of 15 residues. Germline CDR1 reads SGHVS; CDR2 reads FNYEAQ. Between the trimmed V and J ends, which lost 2 bases and 1 base, there was a span of 12 bases. CDR3 DNA: TGTGCCAGCAGCTTAAACGCTGAGGTTTCCTACGAGCAGTACTTC. Protein: CASSLNAEVSYEQYF.

V gene TRBV7-2 combines with J gene TRBJ2-1; 10 bases agree with TRBD2. The CDR3 extends over 15 amino acids. V dropped 4 bases and J dropped 6; count of bases not matched to a gene: 6. Germline values: CDR1 SGHTA, CDR2 FQGNSA. The CDR3 reads CASSSGLAVLNEQFF. The CDR3 DNA reads as TGTGCCAGCAGCTCTGGACTAGCGGTTCTCAATGAGCAGTTCTTC.

V is TRBV9 and J is TRBJ2-3; 8 bases fit TRBD1. CDR1 is SGDLS and CDR2 is YYNGEE in the germline V gene. The V gene end was trimmed by 7 bases and the J gene end by 3 bases; junction bases not matched to a gene: 4. The CDR3 consists of 13 residues. CDR3 coding DNA: TGTGCCAGCCAGGGGGCGCGGACAGATACGCAGTATTTT. Translation: CASQGARTDTQYF.

The V call is TRBV28, the J call TRBJ2-3, with D perhaps matching TRBD2 (8 bases). Per germline, CDR1 MDHEN and CDR2 SYDVKM. V was trimmed by 6 bases and J by 5 bases, leaving 24 bases between them. This CDR3 has 17 residues. The DNA for the CDR3 is TGTGCCAGCAGCCCCGGGAGGGGGCTAGCGGGTGGAGATACGCAGTATTTT. Its protein is CASSPGRGLAGGDTQYF.

This clone was detected a few times. The rearrangement links TRBV30 to TRBJ1-1; D remains ambiguous. Germline V lookup: CDR1 GTSNPN, CDR2 SVGIG (reference sequence). V shed 3 bases and J shed 6 bases, with 8 bases lying between them. The CDR3 covers 11 residues. The CDR3 is CAWSGRAEAFF. CDR3 DNA: TGTGCCTGGAGCGGGAGAGCTGAAGCTTTCTTT. The variable domain in full, with the rest retrieved from reference TRBV30 and TRBJ1-1, is SQTIHQWPATLVQPVGSPLSLECTVEGTSNPNLYWYRQAAGRGLQLLFYSVGIGQISSEVPQNLSASRPQDRQFILSSKKLLLSDSGFYLCAWSGRAEAFFGQGTRLTVV.

The V and J genes are TRBV5-4 and TRBJ2-2, with TRBD2 matching 12 bases. Germline V CDR1 and CDR2: SGHNT, YYREEE (reference sequence). The junction had 3 bases not matched to a gene; V was cut back by 5 bases and J by 1 base. The CDR3 is 16 residues long. CDR3 DNA sequence: TGTGCCAGCAGTGTGACTAGCGGGGGGAACACCGGGGAGCTGTTTTTT. It encodes CASSVTSGGNTGELFF.

The V and J genes are TRBV20-1 and TRBJ2-1; D unclear. V lost 6 bases, J lost 9 bases, and 12 bases lay in between. The CDR3 is made up of 11 amino acids. The V gene's germline CDR1 is DFQATT and CDR2 SNEGSKA (reference sequence). This CDR3 reads CSARLVGEQFF. The CDR3 coding sequence is TGCAGTGCCAGGTTGGTCGGTGAGCAGTTCTTC.

In DNA, the CDR3 is TGTGCCAGTAGTAACCGTGGGACTTACGGAAACACCATATATTTT. Its protein product is CASSNRGTYGNTIYF. The rearrangement joins TRBV19 to TRBJ1-3, with D possibly TRBD1 on 5 matching bases. Per the germline V gene, CDR1 is LNHDA and CDR2 is SQIVND (reference sequence). The CDR3 is 15 amino acids. With 4 bases removed from V and 4 bases from J, the gap between germline ends came to 14 bases.

DNA of the CDR3: TGTGCCAGCTCACCACTGGGCAGGGCGGACTATGGCTACACCTTC. This encodes CASSPLGRADYGYTF. This sequence joins TRBV18 and TRBJ1-2, with D possibly being TRBD1 (5 bases). V was clipped by 1 base and J by 3 bases, with 12 bases between them. The CDR3 totals 15 residues. From germline, CDR1 is KGHSH and CDR2 LQKENI.

The V call is TRBV30, the J call TRBJ1-1; D might be TRBD1 (5 bases). The CDR3 has 13 amino acids. Germline V gene data show CDR1 as GTSNPN and CDR2 as SVGIG (reference sequence). V was shortened by 1 base and J by 4 bases, with 10 bases between the two germline ends. The CDR3 DNA is TGTGCCTGGAGTGCTCAGGGATCCACTGAAGCTTTCTTT. Translated, it gives CAWSAQGSTEAFF.

This clone was seen more than once but under ten times. The chain recombines TRBV11-2 with TRBJ2-5; D not resolved. The CDR3 has 11 amino acids. In germline, CDR1 is SGHAT, CDR2 FQNNGV. With 0 bases removed from V and 4 bases from J, the gap between germline ends came to 0 bases. CDR3 in amino acids: CASSLEETQYF. In nucleotides, the CDR3 is TGTGCCAGCAGCTTAGAAGAGACCCAGTACTTC.

The CDR3 coding sequence is TGTGCCAGCCAGGGTGGTAATGAAAAACTGTTTTTT. Protein: CASQGGNEKLFF. This rearrangement joins TRBV10-3 to TRBJ1-4; tentatively, D is TRBD1 (5 bases). Germline CDR1 ENHRY, CDR2 SYGVKD. Trimming removed 10 bases at V and 4 bases at J, with 10 bases between. The CDR3 runs to 12 residues.

The rearrangement uses TRBV18 and TRBJ1-1; D is unclear. Trimming cost V 4 bases and J 1 base, with 10 bases left between them. The CDR3 runs 14 residues. Germline V gene data show CDR1 as KGHSH and CDR2 as LQKENI. The CDR3 protein is CASSLTVANTEAFF. The CDR3 DNA is TGTGCCAGCTCACTTACAGTAGCGAACACTGAAGCTTTCTTT. Looking up the rest from reference TRBV18 and TRBJ1-1 gives the full variable domain: NAGVMQNPRHLVRRRGQEARLRCSPMKGHSHVYWYRQLPEEGLKFMVYLQKENIIDESGMPKERFSAEFPKEGPSILRIQQVVRGDSAAYFCASSLTVANTEAFFGQGTRLTVV.

The rearrangement links TRBV18 to TRBJ1-1; tentatively, D is TRBD1 (6 bases). The CDR3 is 15 residues long. Germline CDR1 and CDR2: KGHSH and LQKENI. V dropped 0 bases and J dropped 5 bases, with 13 bases sitting between them. CDR3 loop: CASSPPRGEWTEAFF. The CDR3 DNA sequence: TGTGCCAGCTCACCACCCAGGGGTGAGTGGACTGAAGCTTTCTTT.

The chain carries TRBV6-5 and TRBJ1-1; D is unresolved. V was cut by 3 bases and J by 1 base, with 9 bases left in between. The CDR3 is 14 amino acids. Germline CDR1 is MNHEY and CDR2 is SVGAGI. The CDR3 nucleotides are TGTGCCAGCAGTTATGGGGTGTCGAACACTGAAGCTTTCTTT. Translated: CASSYGVSNTEAFF.

The CDR3 loop reads CASSLTGSNEQYF. DNA for the CDR3: TGTGCCAGCAGCTTGACAGGGTCCAACGAGCAGTACTTC. The V call is TRBV7-3, the J call TRBJ2-7, with TRBD1 matching over 7 bases. CDR1 is SGHTA and CDR2 is FQGTGA in the germline V gene. J gave up 5 bases and V 3 bases, and 4 bases lay outside the gene matches. The CDR3 extends over 13 amino acids.